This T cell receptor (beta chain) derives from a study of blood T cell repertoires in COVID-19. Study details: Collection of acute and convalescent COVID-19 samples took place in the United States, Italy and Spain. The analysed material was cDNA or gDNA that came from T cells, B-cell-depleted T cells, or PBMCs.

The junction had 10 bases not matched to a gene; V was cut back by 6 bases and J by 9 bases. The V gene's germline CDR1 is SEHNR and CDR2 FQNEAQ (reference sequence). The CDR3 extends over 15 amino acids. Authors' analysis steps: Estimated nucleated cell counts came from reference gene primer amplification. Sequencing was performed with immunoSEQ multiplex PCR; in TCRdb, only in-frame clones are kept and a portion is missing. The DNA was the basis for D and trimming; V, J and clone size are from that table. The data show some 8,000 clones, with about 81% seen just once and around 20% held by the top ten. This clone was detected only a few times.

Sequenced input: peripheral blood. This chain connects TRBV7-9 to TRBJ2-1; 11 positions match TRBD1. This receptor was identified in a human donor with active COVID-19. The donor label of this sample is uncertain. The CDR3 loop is CASSPFRDRGGEQFF. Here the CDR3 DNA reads TGTGCCAGCAGTCCTTTCCGGGACAGGGGGGGTGAGCAGTTCTTC.